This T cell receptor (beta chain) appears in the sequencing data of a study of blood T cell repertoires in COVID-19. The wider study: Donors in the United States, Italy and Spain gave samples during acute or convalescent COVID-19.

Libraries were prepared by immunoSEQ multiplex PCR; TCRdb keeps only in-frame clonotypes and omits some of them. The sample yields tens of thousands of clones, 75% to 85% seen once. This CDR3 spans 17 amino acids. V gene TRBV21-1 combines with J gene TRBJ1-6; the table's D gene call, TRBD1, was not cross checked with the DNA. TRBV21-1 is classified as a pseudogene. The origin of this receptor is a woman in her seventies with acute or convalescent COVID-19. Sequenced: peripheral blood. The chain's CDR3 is CASSNKTGNSYNSPLHF. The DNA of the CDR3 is TGTGCCAGCAGCAACAAGACAGGGAACTCCTATAATTCACCCCTCCACTTT.